The 23 T cell receptor beta chains given below trace back to one sample, sequenced in a study of cytomegalovirus exposure and HLA in healthy donors. A multiplex PCR was run with 60 Vbeta primers and 13 Jbeta primers. Only in-frame clones appear in the TCRdb table, and some are missing; sequencing was by immunoSEQ multiplex PCR. The data show around 150,000 clones, with more than 75% seen just once and about 8.1% held by the top ten. The sequenced sample consisted of PBMCs. These receptors all stem from a woman aged 45-60 years in good health and CMV-seropositive.

Only one count was recorded for this clone. This CDR3 reads CASSTGVRGRWYEQYF. Written as DNA, the CDR3 is TGTGCCAGCAGTACAGGGGTCAGGGGCCGCTGGTACGAGCAGTACTTC. V usage is TRBV6-6 and J usage is TRBJ2-7; TRBD1 matches 7 bases. The CDR3 spans 16 residues. Trimming at V came to 5 bases and at J to 4 bases, leaving 14 bases not matched to a gene. Germline V gives CDR1 MNHNY, CDR2 SVGAGI (reference sequence).

This chain uses TRBV5-1 with TRBJ1-1; 9 bases match TRBD1. V was clipped by 4 bases and J by 7 bases; unmatched bases: 11. CDR1 and CDR2 from the germline V gene are SGHRS and YFSETQ. The CDR3 is 15 residues long. For the CDR3, the DNA is TGCGCCAGCAGCGCCCGACCGGGACAGGGCAATGAAGCTTTCTTT. Translated: CASSARPGQGNEAFF.

This sequence joins TRBV10-1 and TRBJ2-7; TRBD2 is a possible D gene (6 bases). Trimming cost V 4 bases and J 7 bases, with 14 bases left between them. The CDR3 runs to 13 residues. The V gene's germline CDR1 is WNHNN and CDR2 SYGVQD (reference sequence). The CDR3 sequence: CASSATRLGEQYF. CDR3 DNA sequence: TGCGCCAGCAGTGCGACTAGATTGGGGGAGCAGTACTTC.

V gene TRBV6-6 combines with J gene TRBJ2-1, with TRBD1 matching 8 bases. The germline V gene has CDR1 MNHNY and CDR2 SVGAGI (reference sequence). V gave up 6 bases and J gave up 9 bases; unmatched junction bases: 10. CDR3 length: 14 amino acids. The CDR3 sequence: CASSHDRGESEQFF. The DNA for the CDR3 is TGTGCCAGCAGCCACGACAGGGGTGAGAGTGAGCAGTTCTTC.

The chain is built from TRBV2 and TRBJ2-5; maybe TRBD1 (6 bases). Trimming cost V 3 bases and J 4 bases, with 15 bases left between them. CDR1 and CDR2 (germline): SNHLY, FYNNEI. The CDR3 extends over 15 amino acids. The CDR3 DNA reads TGTGCCAGCAGTGAGTGGGACAAATCACTAGAGACCCAGTACTTC. Amino acid sequence: CASSEWDKSLETQYF.

This chain joins TRBV19 and TRBJ2-1; 7 nucleotides line up with TRBD2. In germline, CDR1 is LNHDA, CDR2 SQIVND (reference sequence). The CDR3 covers 15 residues. The V and J ends lost 4 bases and 2 bases, in that order; junction bases with no gene match: 5. The CDR3: CASSKLAAAYNEQFF. CDR3 in DNA: TGTGCCAGTAGTAAGCTAGCGGCAGCCTACAATGAGCAGTTCTTC.

This chain joins TRBV2 and TRBJ1-4; 7 bases align to TRBD1. The CDR3 consists of 14 residues. The germline gives CDR1 SNHLY, CDR2 FYNNEI. The junction had 1 base not matched to a gene; V was cut back by 6 bases and J by 0 bases. The CDR3 spells CASRGTATNEKLFF. As DNA, the CDR3 is TGTGCCAGCAGGGGGACAGCAACTAATGAAAAACTGTTTTTT.

In its sample, this clone was seen once. The chain is built from TRBV30 and TRBJ2-7; D possibly corresponds to TRBD2 (6 bases). The CDR3 length is 14 residues. Germline values: CDR1 GTSNPN, CDR2 SVGIG (reference sequence). V lost 1 base and J 0 bases, leaving 10 bases between the germline ends. As DNA, the CDR3 is TGTGCCTGGAGTGGTGGCGGGACCTCCTACGAGCAGTACTTC. Amino acid sequence: CAWSGGGTSYEQYF.

The rearrangement joins TRBV29-1 to TRBJ1-2; TRBD1 agrees at 8 bases. CDR3 length equals 14 residues. Trimming removed 2 bases from V and 6 bases from J; junction bases left unmatched: 8. CDR1 and CDR2 (germline): SQVTM, ANQGSEA. The CDR3: CSVEKGDRTHGYTF. CDR3 sequence (DNA): TGCAGCGTTGAAAAGGGGGACAGGACCCATGGCTACACCTTC.

The gene calls are TRBV25-1 and TRBJ2-1, with unresolved D. Trimming pared 4 bases from V and 1 base from J, leaving 8 bases between. CDR3 size: 14 residues. Germline assignment: CDR1 MGHDK and CDR2 SYGVNS. CDR3 loop: CASSGYNSYNEQFF. The CDR3, as DNA: TGTGCCAGCAGTGGATATAATTCCTACAATGAGCAGTTCTTC.

This clone showed up just a few times. The chain joins TRBV5-5 to TRBJ2-5; D ambiguous. This CDR3 spans 12 amino acids. Trimming cost V 0 bases and J 5 bases, with 5 bases left between them. Germline V gene data show CDR1 as SGHKS and CDR2 as YYEKEE (reference sequence). CDR3 sequence: CASSLGAETQYF. The CDR3 DNA reads TGTGCCAGCAGCTTGGGGGCGGAGACCCAGTACTTC.

J is TRBJ1-1 and V is TRBV28; D is perhaps TRBD1 (5 bases). The CDR3 has 12 residues. V was cut by 6 bases and J by 4 bases, with 9 bases left in between. Germline V lookup: CDR1 MDHEN, CDR2 SYDVKM. CDR3 DNA: TGTGCCAGCAGCGGGGGGTTCACTGAAGCTTTCTTT. It is translated as CASSGGFTEAFF.

The chain is built from TRBV9 and TRBJ1-1; the D gene is possibly TRBD1 (5 bases). The V gene's germline CDR1 is SGDLS and CDR2 YYNGEE. The CDR3 is 16 residues long. V lost 4 bases and J lost 1, with 17 bases in between. CDR3 loop: CASSTSPGSGNTEAFF. The CDR3 DNA reads as TGTGCCAGCAGCACATCCCCAGGGTCGGGGAACACTGAAGCTTTCTTT.

The chain has TRBV12-2 and TRBJ2-7; the table assigns TRBD1, which was not confirmed against the DNA. TRBV12-2 is recorded as a pseudogene. CDR3 size: 18 residues. The CDR3 is CASRLEGESGQVVYEQYF. DNA of the CDR3: TGTGCAAGTCGCTTAGAGGGGGAATCGGGACAGGTGGTCTACGAGCAGTACTTC.

V usage is TRBV28 and J usage is TRBJ2-1, with D perhaps matching TRBD1 (5 bases). Looked up from germline, CDR1 is MDHEN and CDR2 is SYDVKM. Trimming cost V 4 bases and J 5 bases, with 18 bases left between them. CDR3 size: 16 residues. Written as DNA, the CDR3 is TGTGCCAGCAGTTCACCCCCGGAACAGGAGAACAATGAGCAGTTCTTC. Encoded protein: CASSSPPEQENNEQFF.

This chain uses TRBV9 with TRBJ2-1; 13 positions agree with TRBD2. From germline, CDR1 is SGDLS and CDR2 YYNGEE. The CDR3 consists of 15 residues. Trimming cost V 3 bases and J 8 bases; bases outside gene matches: 5. CDR3 coding DNA: TGTGCCAGCAGCGGGACTAGCGGGAGTATCGATGAGCAGTTCTTC. This gives the protein CASSGTSGSIDEQFF.

This chain uses TRBV18 with TRBJ2-1, with 12 bases fitting TRBD2. This CDR3 is built from 16 residues. Germline V gene data show CDR1 as KGHSH and CDR2 as LQKENI. V was pared by 0 bases and J by 10 bases, with 7 bases of the junction left unmatched. The DNA for the CDR3 is TGTGCCAGCTCACCACCGGCTAGCGGGGGGGTCAGGGAGCAGTTCTTC. Its protein product is CASSPPASGGVREQFF.

The CDR3 protein is CASSDTRITDTQYF. In DNA form, the CDR3 reads TGTGCCAGCAGCGACACAAGGATCACAGATACGCAGTATTTT. V usage is TRBV14 and J usage is TRBJ2-3, with unresolved D. The CDR3 has 14 amino acids. Trimming left V 5 bases short and J 2 bases short, with 11 bases between. The V gene's germline CDR1 is SGHDN and CDR2 FVKESK.

CDR3 in amino acids: CASSLTGENTGELFF. Here the CDR3 DNA reads TGTGCCAGCAGCTTAACAGGGGAGAACACCGGGGAGCTGTTTTTT. The chain couples TRBV11-2 to TRBJ2-2; 7 nucleotides match TRBD1. Trimming took 2 bases from V and 1 from J; bases not matched to a gene: 1. The germline CDR1 and CDR2 sequences are SGHAT and FQNNGV. The length of the CDR3 is 15 residues. The full variable domain, in which reference TRBV11-2 and TRBJ2-2 provide the parts outside the CDR3, is EAGVAQSPRYKIIEKRQSVAFWCNPISGHATLYWYQQILGQGPKLLIQFQNNGVVDDSQLPKDRFSAERLKGVDSTLKIQPAKLEDSAVYLCASSLTGENTGELFFGEGSRLTVL.

This clone is a singleton in its sample. This chain connects TRBV7-9 to TRBJ2-5; no clear D. The J call is uncertain, as TRBJ2-7 better fits the DNA end. Germline-derived CDR1 and CDR2 are SEHNR and FQNEAQ (reference sequence). The CDR3 length is 11 residues. The CDR3 nucleotides are TGTGCCAGCAGCCCACTCTACGAGCAGTACTTC. Translating gives CASSPLYEQYF.

The chain joins TRBV7-8 to TRBJ2-1; D is unresolved. Germline CDR1 is SGHVS and CDR2 is FQNEAQ. This CDR3 is 11 amino acids long. With 9 bases removed from V and 8 bases from J, the gap between germline ends came to 11 bases. The CDR3: CASLLSHEQFF. CDR3 DNA: TGTGCCAGTCTCCTGAGCCATGAGCAGTTCTTC. Drawing the rest from reference TRBV7-8 and TRBJ2-1, the complete variable domain is GAGVSQSPRYKVAKRGQDVALRCDPISGHVSLFWYQQALGQGPEFLTYFQNEAQLDKSGLPSDRFFAERPEGSVSTLKIQRTQQEDSAVYLCASLLSHEQFFGPGTRLTVL.

The chain couples TRBV29-1 to TRBJ1-1; D is possibly TRBD1 (6 bases). V was shortened by 3 bases and J by 3 bases, with 8 bases between the two germline ends. The germline CDR1 and CDR2 sequences are SQVTM and ANQGSEA. This CDR3 has 12 residues. The CDR3 here is CSVDEGDTEAFF. CDR3 nucleotide sequence: TGCAGCGTTGATGAGGGGGACACTGAAGCTTTCTTT.

This clone was seen a single time. V gene TRBV9 combines with J gene TRBJ1-2, with D tentatively TRBD1 (6 bases). Germline V lookup: CDR1 SGDLS, CDR2 YYNGEE. V was cut by 3 bases and J by 4 bases, with 10 bases left in between. The CDR3 is made up of 13 amino acids. The CDR3 loop is CASSAPDSYGYTF. In nucleotides, the CDR3 is TGTGCCAGCAGCGCCCCGGACAGCTATGGCTACACCTTC.